This T cell receptor beta chain comes out of a study of blood T cell repertoires in COVID-19. Study details: PBMCs, B-cell-depleted T cells, or T cells were the source of the cDNA or gDNA that made up the material.

Per the authors' pipeline: Researchers report that nucleated cell counts were estimated from reference gene primer amplification. TCRdb keeps only in-frame clones here, not all; method: immunoSEQ multiplex PCR. V and J calls and clone size are copied from that table; D and trimming were computed from the DNA. The sample holds about 210,000 clones; roughly 90% are singletons and the top ten take approximately 8.1%. Recovered Cohort 3 donors showed two negative PCRs, clearance, or symptom resolution. The TCR sequence derives from a woman under 30 who had recovered from COVID-19. Sample: PBMCs or T cells enriched from blood (not recorded which).

The CDR3, as DNA: TGTGCCAGCAGTGAAGGAGTGACAGGGGCTTCACCCCTCCACTTT. Protein: CASSEGVTGASPLHF. This chain uses TRBV6-1 with TRBJ1-6; TRBD1 matches 8 bases. Germline V gene sequence: CDR1 MNHNS, CDR2 SASEGT. The CDR3 sequence is 15 residues long. With 1 base clipped from V and 9 bases from J, the junction kept 5 bases outside the gene matches.